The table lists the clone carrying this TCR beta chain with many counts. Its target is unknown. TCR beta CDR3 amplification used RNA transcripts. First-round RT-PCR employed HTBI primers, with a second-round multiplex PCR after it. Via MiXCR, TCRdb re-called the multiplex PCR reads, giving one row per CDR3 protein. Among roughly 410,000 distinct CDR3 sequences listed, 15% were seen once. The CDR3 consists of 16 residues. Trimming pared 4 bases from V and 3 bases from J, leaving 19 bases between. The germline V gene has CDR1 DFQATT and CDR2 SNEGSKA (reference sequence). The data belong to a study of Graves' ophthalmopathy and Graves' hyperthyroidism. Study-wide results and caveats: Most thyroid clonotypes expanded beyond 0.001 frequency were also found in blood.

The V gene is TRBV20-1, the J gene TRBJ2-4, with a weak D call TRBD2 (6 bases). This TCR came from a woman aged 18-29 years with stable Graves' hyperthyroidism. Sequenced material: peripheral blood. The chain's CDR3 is CSAIDRAGGSKNIQYF. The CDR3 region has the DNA TGCAGTGCTATCGATCGGGCTGGGGGGAGCAAAAACATTCAGTACTTC.